The rows below give T cell receptor beta chains drawn from one sample of a study of cytomegalovirus exposure and HLA in healthy donors. The data were produced by immunoSEQ multiplex PCR, yet TCRdb's version contains in-frame clones alone and is incomplete. The data hold roughly 180,000 clones, with roughly 84% observed a single time. Source material: PBMCs. All receptors derive from a boy younger than 18 in good health and CMV-seronegative. CDR3s include the opening cysteine and the closing phenylalanine or tryptophan.

j_call v_call cdr3_aa
TRBJ2-1 TRBV7-3 CASSLSGRSSYNEQFF
TRBJ2-5 TRBV20-1 CSAGGQETQYF
TRBJ2-6 TRBV28 CASSLWESGANVLTF
TRBJ1-1 TRBV30 CAWSFQLQGTEAFF
TRBJ1-5 TRBV28 CASSLPDSNQPQHF
TRBJ1-2 TRBV15 CATSRSGTDANLNYGYTF
TRBJ1-5 TRBV12-5 CASGFGGGQPQHF
TRBJ1-3 TRBV19 CASSPGQWLNTIYF
TRBJ1-6 TRBV10-3 CAISEGTLNSPLHF
TRBJ2-7 TRBV27 CASRSALRSYEQYF
TRBJ2-5 TRBV5-6 CASSRPAGGPWEETQYF
TRBJ1-1 TRBV10-2 CASSDMDRRTMNTEAFF
TRBJ2-7 TRBV29-1 CSVAQGYEQYF
TRBJ2-5 TRBV11-1 CASSLLIAETQYF
TRBJ2-7 TRBV15 CAPSYTTPLGSEQYF
TRBJ2-7 TRBV6-4 CASITAPYEQYF
TRBJ2-2 TRBV7-9 CASSLGQGPGELFF
TRBJ2-6 TRBV6-1 CASTIESSGANVLTF
TRBJ2-1 TRBV5-5 CASRGGGWNEQFF
TRBJ1-6 TRBV5-4 CASSLDRVGSPLHF